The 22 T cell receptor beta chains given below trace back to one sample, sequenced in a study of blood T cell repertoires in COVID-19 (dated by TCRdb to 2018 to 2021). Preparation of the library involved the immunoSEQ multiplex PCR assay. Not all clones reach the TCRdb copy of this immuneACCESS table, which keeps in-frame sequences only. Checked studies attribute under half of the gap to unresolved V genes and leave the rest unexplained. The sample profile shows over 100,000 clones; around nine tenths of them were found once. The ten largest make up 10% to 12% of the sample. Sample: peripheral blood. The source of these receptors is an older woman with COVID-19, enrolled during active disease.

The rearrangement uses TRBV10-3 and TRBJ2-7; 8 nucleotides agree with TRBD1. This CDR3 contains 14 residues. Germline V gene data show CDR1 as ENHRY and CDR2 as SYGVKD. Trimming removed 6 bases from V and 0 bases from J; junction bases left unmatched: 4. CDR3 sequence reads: CAISGQGSSYEQYF. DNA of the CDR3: TGTGCCATCAGCGGACAGGGCAGCTCCTACGAGCAGTACTTC.

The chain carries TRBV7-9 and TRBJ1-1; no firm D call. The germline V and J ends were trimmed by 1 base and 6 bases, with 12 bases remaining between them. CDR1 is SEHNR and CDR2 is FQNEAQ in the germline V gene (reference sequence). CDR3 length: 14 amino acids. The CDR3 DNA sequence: TGTGCCAGCAGCTTAGTCCCCACTATTCCTGAAGCTTTCTTT. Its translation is CASSLVPTIPEAFF.

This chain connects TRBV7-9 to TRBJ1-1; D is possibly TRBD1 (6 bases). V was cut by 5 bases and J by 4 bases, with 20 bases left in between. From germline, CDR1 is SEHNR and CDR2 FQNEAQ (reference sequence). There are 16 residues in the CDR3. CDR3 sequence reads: CASSPRTVRGPTEAFF. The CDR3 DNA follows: TGTGCCAGCAGCCCAAGGACAGTCCGAGGGCCCACTGAAGCTTTCTTT.

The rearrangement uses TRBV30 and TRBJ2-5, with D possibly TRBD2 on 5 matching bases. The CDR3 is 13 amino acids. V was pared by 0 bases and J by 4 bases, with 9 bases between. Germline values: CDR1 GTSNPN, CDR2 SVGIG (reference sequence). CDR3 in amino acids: CAWSVRTRETQYF. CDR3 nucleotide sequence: TGTGCCTGGAGTGTACGGACTCGAGAGACCCAGTACTTC.

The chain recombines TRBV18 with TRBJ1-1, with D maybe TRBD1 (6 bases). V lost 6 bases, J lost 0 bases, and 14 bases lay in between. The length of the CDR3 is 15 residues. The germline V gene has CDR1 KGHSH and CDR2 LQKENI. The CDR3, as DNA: TGTGCCAGCTCCGAGACAGGCCTCATGAACACTGAAGCTTTCTTT. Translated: CASSETGLMNTEAFF.

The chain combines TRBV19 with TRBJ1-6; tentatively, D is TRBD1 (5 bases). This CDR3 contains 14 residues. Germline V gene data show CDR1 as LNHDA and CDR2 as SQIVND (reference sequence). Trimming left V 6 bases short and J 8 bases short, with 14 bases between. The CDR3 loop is CASRTQGSHSPLHF. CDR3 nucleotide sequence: TGTGCCAGTAGGACCCAGGGATCCCATTCACCCCTCCACTTT.

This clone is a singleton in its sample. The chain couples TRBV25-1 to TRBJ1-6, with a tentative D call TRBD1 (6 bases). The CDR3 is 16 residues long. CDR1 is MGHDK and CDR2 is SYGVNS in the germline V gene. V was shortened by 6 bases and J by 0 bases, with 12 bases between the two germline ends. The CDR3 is CASSLGQRSYNSPLHF. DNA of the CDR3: TGTGCCAGCAGCCTTGGACAGCGCTCCTATAATTCACCCCTCCACTTT.

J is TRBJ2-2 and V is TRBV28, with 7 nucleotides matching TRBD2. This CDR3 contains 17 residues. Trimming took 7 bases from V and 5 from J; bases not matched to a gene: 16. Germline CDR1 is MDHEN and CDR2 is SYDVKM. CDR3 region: CASTPMLGTSVTGELFF. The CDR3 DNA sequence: TGTGCCAGCACCCCTATGTTAGGCACTAGCGTAACCGGGGAGCTGTTTTTT.

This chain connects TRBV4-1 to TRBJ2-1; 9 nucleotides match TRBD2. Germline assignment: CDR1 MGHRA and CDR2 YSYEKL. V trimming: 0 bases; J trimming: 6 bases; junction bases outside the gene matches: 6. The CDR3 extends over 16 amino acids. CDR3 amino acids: CASSQEPLAGTNEQFF. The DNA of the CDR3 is TGCGCCAGCAGCCAAGAACCCCTAGCGGGGACCAATGAGCAGTTCTTC.

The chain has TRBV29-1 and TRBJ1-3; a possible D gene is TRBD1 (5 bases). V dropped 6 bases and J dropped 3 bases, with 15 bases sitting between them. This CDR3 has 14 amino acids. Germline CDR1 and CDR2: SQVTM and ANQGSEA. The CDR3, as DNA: TGCAGCGTGGTTCAGGGTCTCAGTGGAAACACCATATATTTT. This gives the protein CSVVQGLSGNTIYF. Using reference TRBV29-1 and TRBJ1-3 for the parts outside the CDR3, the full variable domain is SAVISQKPSRDICQRGTSLTIQCQVDSQVTMMFWYRQQPGQSLTLIATANQGSEATYESGFVIDKFPISRPNLTFSTLTVSNMSPEDSSIYLCSVVQGLSGNTIYFGEGSWLTVV.

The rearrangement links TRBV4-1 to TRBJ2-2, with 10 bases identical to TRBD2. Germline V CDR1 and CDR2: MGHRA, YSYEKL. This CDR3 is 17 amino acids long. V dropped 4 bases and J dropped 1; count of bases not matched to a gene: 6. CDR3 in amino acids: CASSRILAGKNTGELFF. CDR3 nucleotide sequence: TGCGCCAGCAGCCGAATACTAGCGGGGAAGAACACCGGGGAGCTGTTTTTT.

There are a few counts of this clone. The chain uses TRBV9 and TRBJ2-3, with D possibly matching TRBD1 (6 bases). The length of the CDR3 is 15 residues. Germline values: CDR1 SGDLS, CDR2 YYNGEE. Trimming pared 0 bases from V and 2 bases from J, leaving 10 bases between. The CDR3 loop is CASSVAPGDTDTQYF. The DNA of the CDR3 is TGTGCCAGCAGCGTAGCTCCAGGGGACACAGATACGCAGTATTTT.

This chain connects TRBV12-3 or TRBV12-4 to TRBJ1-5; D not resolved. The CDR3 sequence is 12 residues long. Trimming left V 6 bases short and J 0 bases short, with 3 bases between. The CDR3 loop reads CASSYSNQPQHF. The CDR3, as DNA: TGTGCCAGCAGCTATAGCAATCAGCCCCAGCATTTT.

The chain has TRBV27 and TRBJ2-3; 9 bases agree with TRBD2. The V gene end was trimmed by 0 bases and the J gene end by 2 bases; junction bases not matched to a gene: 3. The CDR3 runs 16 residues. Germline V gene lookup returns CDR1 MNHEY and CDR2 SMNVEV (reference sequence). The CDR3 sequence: CASSLSLAGPTDTQYF. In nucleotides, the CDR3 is TGTGCCAGCAGTTTATCCCTAGCGGGGCCCACAGATACGCAGTATTTT.

CDR3 in amino acids: CAISAGDIGTDTQYF. DNA for the CDR3: TGTGCCATCAGTGCTGGTGACATCGGCACAGATACGCAGTATTTT. The rearrangement links TRBV10-3 to TRBJ2-3; the D is unclear. CDR1 ENHRY and CDR2 SYGVKD come from the germline V gene. The length of the CDR3 is 15 residues. V was shortened by 4 bases and J by 1 base, with 12 bases between the two germline ends.

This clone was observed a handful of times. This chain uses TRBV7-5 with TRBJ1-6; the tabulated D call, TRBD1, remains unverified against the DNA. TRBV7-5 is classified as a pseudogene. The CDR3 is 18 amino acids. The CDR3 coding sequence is TGTGCCAGAAGCTTAAAGGTAGGGCATCAGGGTTCCAATTCACCCCTCCACTTT. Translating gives CARSLKVGHQGSNSPLHF.

CDR3 bases: TGTGCCAGCTCACCGGGACAGGGGGTCGCCGAGCAGTACTTC. Residues: CASSPGQGVAEQYF. V is TRBV18 and J is TRBJ2-7; TRBD1 matches at 11 bases. This CDR3 is 14 amino acids long. Unmatched junction bases numbered 4, after V lost 3 bases and J lost 6 bases. Per germline, CDR1 KGHSH and CDR2 LQKENI.

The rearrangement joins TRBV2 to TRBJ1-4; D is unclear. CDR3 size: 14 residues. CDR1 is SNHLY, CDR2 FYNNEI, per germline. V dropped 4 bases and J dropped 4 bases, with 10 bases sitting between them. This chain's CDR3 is CASSVRQINEKLFF. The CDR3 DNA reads TGTGCCAGCAGTGTACGTCAGATTAATGAAAAACTGTTTTTT.

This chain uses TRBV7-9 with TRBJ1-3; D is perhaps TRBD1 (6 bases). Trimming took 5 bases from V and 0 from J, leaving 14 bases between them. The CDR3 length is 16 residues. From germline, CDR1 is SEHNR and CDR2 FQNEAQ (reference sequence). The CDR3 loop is CASSRGDTYSGNTIYF. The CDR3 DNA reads TGTGCCAGCAGCCGTGGGGACACCTACTCTGGAAACACCATATATTTT.

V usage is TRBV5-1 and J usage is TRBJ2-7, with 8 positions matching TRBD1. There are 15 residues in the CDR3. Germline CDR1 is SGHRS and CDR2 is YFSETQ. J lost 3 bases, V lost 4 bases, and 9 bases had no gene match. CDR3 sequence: CASSADRGGGYEQYF. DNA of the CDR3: TGCGCCAGCAGCGCCGACAGGGGAGGAGGCTACGAGCAGTACTTC.

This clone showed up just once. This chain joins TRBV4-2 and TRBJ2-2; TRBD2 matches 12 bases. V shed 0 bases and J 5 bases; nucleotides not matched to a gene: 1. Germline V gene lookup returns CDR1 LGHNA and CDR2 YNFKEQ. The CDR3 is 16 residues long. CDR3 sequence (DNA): TGTGCCAGCAGCCAAGATGGGACTAGCGGGACCGGGGAGCTGTTTTTT. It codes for CASSQDGTSGTGELFF.

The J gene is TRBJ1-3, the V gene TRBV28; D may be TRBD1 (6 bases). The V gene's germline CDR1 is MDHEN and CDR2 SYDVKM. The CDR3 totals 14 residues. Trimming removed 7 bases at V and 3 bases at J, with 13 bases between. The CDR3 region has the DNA TGTGCCAGCACTATCGGACAGCTTGGAAACACCATATATTTT. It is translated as CASTIGQLGNTIYF.